A single sample is the source of the 14 T cell receptor beta chains below, sequenced in a study of shared T cell receptors in the human thymus. TCRdb keeps only in-frame clones here, not all; method: immunoSEQ multiplex PCR. The top ten clones hold roughly 0.02% of a sample with hundreds of thousands of clones, about 95% of them seen once. Material for sequencing was thymocytes. The source is a human donor.

This clone was seen only once. This sequence joins TRBV7-2 and TRBJ1-5; weak D call: TRBD1 (6 bases). This CDR3 spans 15 amino acids. From germline, CDR1 is SGHTA and CDR2 FQGNSA. Trimming pared 5 bases from V and 3 bases from J, leaving 14 bases between. The CDR3 loop reads CASSLLGGHNQPQHF. CDR3 coding DNA: TGTGCCAGCAGCCTGTTGGGGGGCCACAATCAGCCCCAGCATTTT.

The chain couples TRBV6-5 to TRBJ2-7; D possibly uses TRBD1 or TRBD2 (5 bases each). CDR3 length: 14 amino acids. The ends were cut back, 6 bases at V and 7 bases at J, with 19 bases in the middle. CDR1 and CDR2 (germline): MNHEY, SVGAGI. CDR3 sequence: CASRHRDGRVEQYF. The DNA of the CDR3 is TGTGCCAGCAGACACCGGGACGGCCGAGTGGAGCAGTACTTC.

The rearrangement uses TRBV28 and TRBJ1-1; the match to TRBD1 covers 9 bases. This CDR3 is 16 amino acids long. Looked up from germline, CDR1 is MDHEN and CDR2 is SYDVKM. J lost 3 bases, V lost 7 bases, and 12 bases had no gene match. For the CDR3, the DNA is TGTGCCAGCAATACAGGGGGCGGCCAAAGGGACACTGAAGCTTTCTTT. This codes for CASNTGGGQRDTEAFF. Full variable domain (remainder filled in from reference TRBV28 and TRBJ1-1): DVKVTQSSRYLVKRTGEKVFLECVQDMDHENMFWYRQDPGLGLRLIYFSYDVKMKEKGDIPEGYSVSREKKERFSLILESASTNQTSMYLCASNTGGGQRDTEAFFGQGTRLTVV.

This chain links TRBV28 with TRBJ1-1, with D unclear. Trimming took off 4 bases at V and 5 bases at J, with 14 bases between the two ends. The CDR3 has 14 amino acids. CDR1 is MDHEN and CDR2 is SYDVKM in the germline V gene. The CDR3 loop reads CASSSRGGRTEAFF. As DNA, the CDR3 is TGTGCCAGCAGTTCTCGTGGTGGAAGAACTGAAGCTTTCTTT.

This chain uses TRBV5-4 with TRBJ2-3; 8 nucleotides align to TRBD2. CDR3 length: 15 residues. CDR1 and CDR2 from the germline V gene are SGHNT and YYREEE (reference sequence). The J segment lost 7 bases and the V segment lost 2 bases, leaving 9 bases of the junction unmatched. The CDR3 region has the DNA TGTGCCAGCAGCTTCGGACTAGCCGTGGGGAATACGCAGTATTTT. This sequence encodes CASSFGLAVGNTQYF.

This chain connects TRBV28 to TRBJ1-3, with 7 positions matching TRBD1. The CDR3 consists of 17 residues. The trim removed 6 bases at V and 0 bases at J, leaving 11 bases unmatched. Germline V lookup: CDR1 MDHEN, CDR2 SYDVKM. CDR3 protein: CASSSPTGPLSGNTIYF. The CDR3 bases are TGTGCCAGCAGCTCACCGACAGGGCCTCTCTCTGGAAACACCATATATTTT.

This sequence joins TRBV6-5 and TRBJ2-4, with D unclear. The CDR3 totals 11 residues. Germline values: CDR1 MNHEY, CDR2 SVGAGI. Trimming took off 4 bases at V and 7 bases at J, with 5 bases between the two ends. CDR3 protein: CASSWRNIQYF. CDR3 DNA sequence: TGTGCCAGCAGTTGGCGGAACATTCAGTACTTC.

The rearrangement joins TRBV4-3 to TRBJ2-7, with TRBD1 matching 9 bases. The length of the CDR3 is 15 residues. V dropped 2 bases and J dropped 5; count of bases not matched to a gene: 7. Germline CDR1 and CDR2: LGHNA and YSLEER. CDR3 bases: TGCGCCAGCAGCCAATGGGGACAGGGAGAGGACGAGCAGTACTTC. Its protein product is CASSQWGQGEDEQYF.

The chain combines TRBV5-6 with TRBJ1-5, with D possibly TRBD1 on 5 matching bases. The germline CDR1 and CDR2 sequences are SGHDT and YYEEEE. CDR3 length equals 16 residues. Between the trimmed V and J ends, which lost 3 bases and 3 bases, there was a span of 16 bases. The CDR3 is CASSSQDTRDNQPQHF. CDR3 bases: TGTGCCAGCAGCTCACAGGATACACGCGACAATCAGCCCCAGCATTTT.

V and J are TRBV5-1 and TRBJ1-2, with a possible D match to TRBD1 (5 bases). Germline V CDR1 and CDR2: SGHRS, YFSETQ. The CDR3 totals 15 residues. Trimming left V 4 bases short and J 6 bases short, with 19 bases between. CDR3 in DNA: TGCGCCAGCAGCCCCGGGGCGGCCTTACTCGATGGCTACACCTTC. This sequence encodes CASSPGAALLDGYTF.

V is TRBV5-5 and J is TRBJ1-5, with no clear D. This CDR3 has 14 residues. V gave up 4 bases and J gave up 9 bases, with 17 bases separating them. Germline CDR1 SGHKS, CDR2 YYEKEE (reference sequence). Here the CDR3 reads CASSIHGSSRPQHF. The DNA for the CDR3 is TGTGCCAGCAGCATCCACGGTAGCTCGAGGCCCCAGCATTTT. Complete variable domain (other parts from reference TRBV5-5 and TRBJ1-5): DAGVTQSPTHLIKTRGQQVTLRCSPISGHKSVSWYQQVLGQGPQFIFQYYEKEERGRGNFPDRFSARQFPNYSSELNVNALLLGDSALYLCASSIHGSSRPQHFGDGTRLSIL.

The chain combines TRBV15 with TRBJ2-1; no definite D call. Germline V CDR1 and CDR2: LNHNV, YYDKDF (reference sequence). The V end was cut by 0 bases, the J end by 3 bases, with 12 bases between. The CDR3 totals 16 residues. The CDR3 region is CATSREGSRIYNEQFF. As DNA, the CDR3 is TGTGCCACCAGCAGAGAGGGTTCGAGGATCTACAATGAGCAGTTCTTC.

The CDR3 spells CASSELSRGNEQFF. The DNA of the CDR3 is TGTGCCAGCAGTGAATTAAGTAGGGGTAATGAGCAGTTCTTC. The V gene is TRBV6-1, the J gene TRBJ2-1; D might be TRBD1 (5 bases). The V end lost 2 bases, the J end lost 7 bases, and 12 bases lay between the germline ends. This CDR3 spans 14 amino acids. Germline CDR1 MNHNS, CDR2 SASEGT.

This clone occurred once. The chain has TRBV4-2 and TRBJ1-4; D call uncertain. Trimming removed 0 bases at V and 7 bases at J, with 24 bases between. Germline CDR1 reads LGHNA; CDR2 reads YNFKEQ. The CDR3 runs to 19 residues. The CDR3 is CASSQDRRVPGRSSEKLFF. The CDR3 DNA sequence: TGTGCCAGCAGCCAAGATCGGCGGGTTCCAGGTAGATCGAGTGAAAAACTGTTTTTT.